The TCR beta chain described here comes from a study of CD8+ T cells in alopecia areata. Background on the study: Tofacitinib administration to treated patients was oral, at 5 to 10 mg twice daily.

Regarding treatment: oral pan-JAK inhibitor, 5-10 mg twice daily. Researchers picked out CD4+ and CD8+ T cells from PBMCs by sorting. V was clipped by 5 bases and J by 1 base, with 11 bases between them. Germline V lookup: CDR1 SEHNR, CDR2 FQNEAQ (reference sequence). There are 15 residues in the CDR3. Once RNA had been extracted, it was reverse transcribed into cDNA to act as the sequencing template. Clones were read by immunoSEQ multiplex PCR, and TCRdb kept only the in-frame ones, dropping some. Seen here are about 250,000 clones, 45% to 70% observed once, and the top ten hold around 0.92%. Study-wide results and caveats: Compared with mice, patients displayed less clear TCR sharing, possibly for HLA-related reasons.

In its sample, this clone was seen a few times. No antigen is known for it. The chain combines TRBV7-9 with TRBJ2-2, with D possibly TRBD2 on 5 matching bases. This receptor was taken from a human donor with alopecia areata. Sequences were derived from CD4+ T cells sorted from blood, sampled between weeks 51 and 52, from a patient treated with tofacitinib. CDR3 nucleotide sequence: TGTGCCAGCAGCGCCAAAGGGAGGAACACCGGGGAGCTGTTTTTT. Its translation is CASSAKGRNTGELFF.